Shown below are 8 T cell receptor beta chains from a single sample sequenced in a study of shared clonotypes between healthy human individuals (dated by TCRdb to 2020 to 2021). Libraries were built with the immunoSEQ multiplex PCR assay. TCRdb took over this immuneACCESS table, retaining in-frame rearrangements with V and J assigned. Such tables are incomplete; in checked studies, under half of the missing clones stem from an unresolved V gene, and the remainder is unexplained. Present in this sample are about 1.1 million clones, approximately 78% of which were seen just once. 0.55% to 0.7% of the sample rests with the top ten. The sequenced material came from memory CD4+ T cells from PBMCs. The sample's cell subset or site label, decoded: CD45RA-negative fraction. The receptors here all came from a man aged 18 to 29 in good health. Some clones in this sample may be carry-over from other donors' samples.

The chain uses TRBV4-1 and TRBJ2-1; the D gene could be TRBD1 or TRBD2 (5 bases each). In germline, CDR1 is MGHRA, CDR2 YSYEKL. Trimming took 4 bases from V and 6 from J, leaving 22 bases between them. The CDR3 spans 17 residues. As DNA, the CDR3 is TGCGCCAGCAGCCCCCGGGGCGGAGCGGACTCTCGCAATGAGCAGTTCTTC. This codes for CASSPRGGADSRNEQFF.

This clone appeared a single time. The same CDR3 is also encoded by other DNA sequences in this sample. The chain combines TRBV18 with TRBJ2-3; 12 bases align to TRBD2. The CDR3 loop spans 16 amino acids. Germline V gene lookup returns CDR1 KGHSH and CDR2 LQKENI. V trimming: 3 bases; J trimming: 3 bases; junction bases outside the gene matches: 4. The CDR3: CASSPPTSGRTDTQYF. Written as DNA, the CDR3 is TGTGCCAGCTCACCCCCGACTAGCGGGAGAACAGATACGCAGTATTTT.

The CDR3 protein is CASSLESKNTEAFF. The CDR3 DNA follows: TGTGCCAGCAGCTTAGAATCAAAGAACACTGAAGCTTTCTTT. The V gene is TRBV7-2, the J gene TRBJ1-1; D remains ambiguous. CDR3 length: 14 amino acids. Trimming cost V 1 base and J 1 base, with 7 bases left between them. The V gene's germline CDR1 is SGHTA and CDR2 FQGNSA.

The V and J genes are TRBV5-1 and TRBJ2-5, with 10 nucleotides matching TRBD2. There are 16 residues in the CDR3. CDR1 is SGHRS, CDR2 YFSETQ, per germline. The trim removed 4 bases at V and 5 bases at J, leaving 11 bases unmatched. The CDR3 DNA reads TGCGCCAGCAGCCCTGGGGGGACTAGCGATCGGGAGACCCAGTACTTC. As protein: CASSPGGTSDRETQYF. Together with reference TRBV5-1 and TRBJ2-5, the CDR3 gives the full variable domain: KAGVTQTPRYLIKTRGQQVTLSCSPISGHRSVSWYQQTPGQGLQFLFEYFSETQRNKGNFPGRFSGRQFSNSRSEMNVSTLELGDSALYLCASSPGGTSDRETQYFGPGTRLLVL.

This clone has at least ten counts. The chain carries TRBV28 and TRBJ1-4; D unclear. The ends were cut back, 8 bases at V and 8 bases at J, with 21 bases in the middle. The V gene's germline CDR1 is MDHEN and CDR2 SYDVKM. The CDR3 totals 15 residues. This chain's CDR3 is CASLGQRSLREKLFF. In nucleotides, the CDR3 is TGTGCCAGCTTAGGTCAACGGTCCCTTCGGGAAAAACTGTTTTTT.

CDR3 coding DNA: TGCGCCAGCAGTGCGAGGGCTAGCATCTCCACCGGGGAGCTGTTTTTT. This encodes CASSARASISTGELFF. The V call is TRBV10-1, the J call TRBJ2-2; the D gene is possibly TRBD2 (5 bases). The V and J ends lost 4 bases and 4 bases respectively, with 16 bases between them. The CDR3 loop spans 16 amino acids. Germline V gives CDR1 WNHNN, CDR2 SYGVQD (reference sequence).

The chain is built from TRBV6-1 and TRBJ2-1; the D gene is possibly TRBD1 (5 bases). The CDR3 runs 12 residues. V shed 6 bases and J shed 4 bases, with 7 bases lying between them. The germline gives CDR1 MNHNS, CDR2 SASEGT. Here the CDR3 reads CASRQGYNEQFF. In DNA, the CDR3 is TGTGCCAGCAGGCAGGGATACAATGAGCAGTTCTTC.

The chain employs TRBV5-3 and TRBJ2-3; possible D gene TRBD2, 5 bases. TRBV5-3 is filed as an ORF, its function uncertain. The CDR3 spans 15 residues. V lost 10 bases, J lost 4 bases, and 22 bases lay in between. CDR3 DNA sequence: TGTGCCCCTCCGGGCGGGTGGCGGGTGCCAGATACGCAGTATTTT. Its translation: CAPPGGWRVPDTQYF.